This TCR beta chain was identified in a study of cytomegalovirus exposure and HLA in healthy donors. The CDR3 is made up of 15 amino acids. The V gene end was trimmed by 3 bases and the J gene end by 5 bases; junction bases not matched to a gene: 7. General study points: About 87% or about 30% of the time was how often most TCR beta V segments were productive, according to an earlier analysis. It was about 150 TCR beta chains that were listed as cytomegalovirus-associated. A later analysis linked a missense DCLRE1C variant to TCR beta V- and J-gene trimming. A highly shared variant cluster was judged a likely technical artifact.

To note about this clone: Its cognate antigen is unknown.

PCR involved 60 Vbeta and 13 Jbeta primers. This table comes from immunoSEQ multiplex PCR, and its TCRdb copy is limited to in-frame clones, with some not included. The sample contains around 150,000 clones, 80% of which appear only once. This sequence was found in a man aged 45-65 years in good health and CMV-seronegative. This chain links TRBV5-3 with TRBJ1-5; TRBD1 matches at 8 bases. TRBV5-3 is sorted into the ORF group, with uncertain function. The sample taken for sequencing was PBMCs. The CDR3 DNA reads as TGTGCCAGAAGCTATCGGGACAGGCGGTATCAGCCCCAGCATTTT. It yields the protein CARSYRDRRYQPQHF.